The clone carrying this T cell receptor beta chain appeared many times. As yet, its antigen is unknown. Unique molecular identifiers tagged the TCRbeta library. From the PCR reads, TCRdb called clonotypes with MiXCR, one entry per CDR3 protein. The sample has a few hundred thousand distinct CDR3 sequences, around 13% seen once. The data originate from a study of T-cell reconstitution after alpha-beta-depleted transplantation in children. CDR3 length equals 13 residues. Regarding the study as a whole: TCRbeta diversity was high at day 60 in some patients (a result of surviving recipient T cells and thymic progenitors). Several hundred expanded graft clones reportedly were the source of alpha-beta T cells about two months after transplant. A year post-transplant, T-cell counts and diversity derived mostly from newly produced T cells.

The chain is built from TRBV21-1 and TRBJ2-3; the table's D call of TRBD2 was not tested on the DNA. TRBV21-1 corresponds to a pseudogene. The sequence came from a male patient under 18 who had a stem cell transplant for acute myeloid leukemia, so the T cells may come from the graft donor. The sequencing used PBMCs, mostly from graft donor cells, collected 360 days after TCRalphabeta/CD19-depleted stem cell transplant. CDR3 DNA: TGTGCCAGCAGCAAATCCGCGGGAGATACGCAGTATTTT. This encodes CASSKSAGDTQYF.